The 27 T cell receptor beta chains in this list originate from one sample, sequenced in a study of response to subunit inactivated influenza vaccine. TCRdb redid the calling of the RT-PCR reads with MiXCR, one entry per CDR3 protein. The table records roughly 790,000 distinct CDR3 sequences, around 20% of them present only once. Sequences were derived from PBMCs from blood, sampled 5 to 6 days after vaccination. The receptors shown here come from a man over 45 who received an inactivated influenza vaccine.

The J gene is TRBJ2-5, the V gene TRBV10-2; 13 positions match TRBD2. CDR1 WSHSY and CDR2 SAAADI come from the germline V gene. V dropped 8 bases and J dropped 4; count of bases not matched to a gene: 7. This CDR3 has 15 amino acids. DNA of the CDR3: TGCGCCAGCGGACTAGCGGGAGTGGGGGGAGAGACCCAGTACTTC. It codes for CASGLAGVGGETQYF.

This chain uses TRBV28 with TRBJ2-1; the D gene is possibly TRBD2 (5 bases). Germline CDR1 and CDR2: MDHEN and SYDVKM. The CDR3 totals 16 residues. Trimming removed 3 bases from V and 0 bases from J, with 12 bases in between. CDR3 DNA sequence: TGTGCCAGCAGTTTCCCCCGAGGGAGCTCCTACAATGAGCAGTTCTTC. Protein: CASSFPRGSSYNEQFF.

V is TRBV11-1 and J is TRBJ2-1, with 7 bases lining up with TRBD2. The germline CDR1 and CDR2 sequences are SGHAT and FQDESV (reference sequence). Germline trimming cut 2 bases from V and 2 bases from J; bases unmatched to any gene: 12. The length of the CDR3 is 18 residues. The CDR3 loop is CASSLFVRGRAPYNEQFF. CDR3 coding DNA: TGTGCCAGCAGCTTATTCGTCCGGGGGAGGGCCCCCTACAATGAGCAGTTCTTC.

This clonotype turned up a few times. In nucleotides, the CDR3 is TGTGCCAGCAGCTTAGGGACTAGCCGCAATGAGCAGTTCTTC. Protein sequence: CASSLGTSRNEQFF. V gene TRBV7-2 combines with J gene TRBJ2-1; 8 bases are shared with TRBD2. Unmatched junction bases numbered 2, after V lost 1 base and J lost 6 bases. Looked up from germline, CDR1 is SGHTA and CDR2 is FQGNSA. The CDR3 loop spans 14 amino acids.

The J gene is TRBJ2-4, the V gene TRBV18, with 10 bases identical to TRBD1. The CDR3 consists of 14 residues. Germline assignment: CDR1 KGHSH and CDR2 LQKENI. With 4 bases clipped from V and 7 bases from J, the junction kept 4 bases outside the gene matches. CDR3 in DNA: TGTGCCAGCTCACTTCCGGGACAGGGGAACATTCAGTACTTC. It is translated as CASSLPGQGNIQYF.

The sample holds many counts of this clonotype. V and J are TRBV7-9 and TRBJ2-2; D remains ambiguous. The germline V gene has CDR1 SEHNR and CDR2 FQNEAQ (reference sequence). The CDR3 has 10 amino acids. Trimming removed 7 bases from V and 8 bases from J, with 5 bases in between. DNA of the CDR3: TGTGCCAGCACGCCGGGGGAGCTGTTTTTT. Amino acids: CASTPGELFF.

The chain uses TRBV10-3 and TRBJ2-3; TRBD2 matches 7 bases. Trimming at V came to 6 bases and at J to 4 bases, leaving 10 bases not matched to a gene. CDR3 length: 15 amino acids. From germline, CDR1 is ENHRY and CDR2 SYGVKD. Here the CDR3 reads CAIRTGGAGADTQYF. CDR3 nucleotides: TGTGCCATCAGGACGGGGGGTGCCGGGGCAGATACGCAGTATTTT.

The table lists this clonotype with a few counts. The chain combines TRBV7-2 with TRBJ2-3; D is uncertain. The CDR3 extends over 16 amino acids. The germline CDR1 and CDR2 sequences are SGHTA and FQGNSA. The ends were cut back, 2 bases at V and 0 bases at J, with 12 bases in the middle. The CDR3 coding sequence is TGTGCCAGCAGCTTACGGACGGCGACTAGCACAGATACGCAGTATTTT. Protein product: CASSLRTATSTDTQYF.

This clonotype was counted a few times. The CDR3 spells CSASKLRGDTQYF. CDR3 bases: TGCAGTGCTAGCAAACTGCGGGGGGATACGCAGTATTTT. V and J are TRBV20-1 and TRBJ2-3; 7 nucleotides align to TRBD2. The germline V gene has CDR1 DFQATT and CDR2 SNEGSKA (reference sequence). Unmatched junction bases numbered 6, after V lost 3 bases and J lost 6 bases. The CDR3 loop spans 13 amino acids.

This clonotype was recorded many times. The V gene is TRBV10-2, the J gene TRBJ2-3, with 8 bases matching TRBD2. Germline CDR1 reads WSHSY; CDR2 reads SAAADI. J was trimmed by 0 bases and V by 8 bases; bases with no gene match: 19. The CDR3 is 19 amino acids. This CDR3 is CASQSGGLLRLRSTDTQYF. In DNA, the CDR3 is TGCGCCAGCCAGAGCGGGGGACTTCTCCGCCTCAGGAGCACAGATACGCAGTATTTT.

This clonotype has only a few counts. The CDR3 DNA follows: TGCGCCAGCAGCTTTAATCCTGATCAGCCCCAGCATTTT. This codes for CASSFNPDQPQHF. The chain combines TRBV5-1 with TRBJ1-5; D uncertain. The CDR3 covers 13 residues. CDR1 and CDR2 from the germline V gene are SGHRS and YFSETQ. V lost 2 bases, J lost 5 bases, and 8 bases lay in between. Full variable domain (rest looked up from reference TRBV5-1 and TRBJ1-5): KAGVTQTPRYLIKTRGQQVTLSCSPISGHRSVSWYQQTPGQGLQFLFEYFSETQRNKGNFPGRFSGRQFSNSRSEMNVSTLELGDSALYLCASSFNPDQPQHFGDGTRLSIL.

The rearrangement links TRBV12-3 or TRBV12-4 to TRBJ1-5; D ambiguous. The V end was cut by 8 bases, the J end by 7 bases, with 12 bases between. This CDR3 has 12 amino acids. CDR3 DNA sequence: TGTGCCAGCTCGATACAGAGCCAGCCCCAGCATTTT. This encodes CASSIQSQPQHF.

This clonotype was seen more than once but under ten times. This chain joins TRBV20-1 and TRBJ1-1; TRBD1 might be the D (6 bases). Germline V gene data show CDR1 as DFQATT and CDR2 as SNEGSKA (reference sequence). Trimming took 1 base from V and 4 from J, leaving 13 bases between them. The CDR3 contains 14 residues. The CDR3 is CSARVGGQFTEAFF. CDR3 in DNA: TGCAGTGCTAGAGTGGGAGGACAGTTCACTGAAGCTTTCTTT.

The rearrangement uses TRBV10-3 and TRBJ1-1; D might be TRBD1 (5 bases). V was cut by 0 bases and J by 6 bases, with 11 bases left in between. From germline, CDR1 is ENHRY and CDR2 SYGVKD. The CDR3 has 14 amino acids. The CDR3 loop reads CAISESKGRPEAFF. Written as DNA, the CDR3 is TGTGCCATCAGTGAGTCGAAGGGGCGACCTGAAGCTTTCTTT.

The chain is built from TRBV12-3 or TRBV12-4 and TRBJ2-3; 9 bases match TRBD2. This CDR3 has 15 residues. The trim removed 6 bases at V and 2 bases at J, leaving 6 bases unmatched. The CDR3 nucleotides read TGTGCCAGCAGACTCAGCGGGGGGTACACAGATACGCAGTATTTT. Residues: CASRLSGGYTDTQYF.

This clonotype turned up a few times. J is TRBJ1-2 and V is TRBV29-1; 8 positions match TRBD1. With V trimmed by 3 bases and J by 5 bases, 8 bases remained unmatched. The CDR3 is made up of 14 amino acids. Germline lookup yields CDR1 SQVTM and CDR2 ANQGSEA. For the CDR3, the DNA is TGCAGCGTTGATATGGCAGGGGGCGAGTATGGCTACACCTTC. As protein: CSVDMAGGEYGYTF.

CDR3 nucleotide sequence: TGTGCCAGCAGCCCGACCCGACTAGCGGGGGGTCTCGGGGAGCTGTTTTTT. Translating gives CASSPTRLAGGLGELFF. The chain has TRBV7-2 and TRBJ2-2; TRBD2 matches at 13 bases. Germline V lookup: CDR1 SGHTA, CDR2 FQGNSA. Trimming took 5 bases from V and 7 from J; bases not matched to a gene: 10. The CDR3 consists of 17 residues.

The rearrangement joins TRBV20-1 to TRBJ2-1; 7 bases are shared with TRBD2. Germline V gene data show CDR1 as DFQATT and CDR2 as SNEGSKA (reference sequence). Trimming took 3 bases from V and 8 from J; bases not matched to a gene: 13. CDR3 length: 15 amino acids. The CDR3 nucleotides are TGCAGTGCTAGCCATATGGGCGGGGGTAGGGATGAGCAGTTCTTC. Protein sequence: CSASHMGGGRDEQFF.

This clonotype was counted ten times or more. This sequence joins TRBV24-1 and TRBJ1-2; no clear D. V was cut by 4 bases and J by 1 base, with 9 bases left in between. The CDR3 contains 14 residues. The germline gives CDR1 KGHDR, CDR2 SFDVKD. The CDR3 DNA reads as TGTGCCACCAGTGAACGGGCTCTTAACTATGGCTACACCTTC. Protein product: CATSERALNYGYTF.

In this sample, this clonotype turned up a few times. The CDR3 protein is CATSRARGSSYEQYF. CDR3 bases: TGTGCCACCAGCAGAGCAAGGGGGAGCTCCTACGAGCAGTACTTC. V usage is TRBV15 and J usage is TRBJ2-7; possible D gene TRBD1, 6 bases. CDR3 length: 15 residues. CDR1 is LNHNV and CDR2 is YYDKDF in the germline V gene (reference sequence). Trimming removed 1 base from V and 0 bases from J, with 10 bases in between.

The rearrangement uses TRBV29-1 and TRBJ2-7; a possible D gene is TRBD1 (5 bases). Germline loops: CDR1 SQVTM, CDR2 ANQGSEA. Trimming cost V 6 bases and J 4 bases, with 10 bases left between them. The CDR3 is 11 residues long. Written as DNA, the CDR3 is TGCAGCGTGGACACAGGATACGAGCAGTACTTC. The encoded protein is CSVDTGYEQYF.

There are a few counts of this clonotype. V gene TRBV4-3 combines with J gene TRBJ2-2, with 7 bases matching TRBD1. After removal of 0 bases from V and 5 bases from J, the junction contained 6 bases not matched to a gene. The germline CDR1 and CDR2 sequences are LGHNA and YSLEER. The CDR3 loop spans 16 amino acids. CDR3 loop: CASSQEKGARTGELFF. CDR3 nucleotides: TGCGCCAGCAGCCAAGAAAAGGGGGCGCGAACCGGGGAGCTGTTTTTT.

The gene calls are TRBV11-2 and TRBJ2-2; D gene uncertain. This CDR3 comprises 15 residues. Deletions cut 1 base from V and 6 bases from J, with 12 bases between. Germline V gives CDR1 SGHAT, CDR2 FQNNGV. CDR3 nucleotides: TGTGCCAGCAGCTTAGGGGGTCTCCGGCCCGGGGAGCTGTTTTTT. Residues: CASSLGGLRPGELFF.

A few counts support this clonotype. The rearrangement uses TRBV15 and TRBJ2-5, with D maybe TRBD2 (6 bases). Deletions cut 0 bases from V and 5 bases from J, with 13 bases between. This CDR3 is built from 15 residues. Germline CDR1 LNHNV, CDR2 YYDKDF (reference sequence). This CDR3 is CATSRDYESGETQYF. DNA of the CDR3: TGTGCCACCAGCAGAGATTACGAGAGCGGGGAGACCCAGTACTTC.

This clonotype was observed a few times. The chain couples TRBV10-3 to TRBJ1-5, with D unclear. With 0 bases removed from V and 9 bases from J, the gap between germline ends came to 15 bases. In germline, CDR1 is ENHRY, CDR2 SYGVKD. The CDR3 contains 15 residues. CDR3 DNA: TGTGCCATCAGTGAGTCAAGGACCGACACTGGGCCCCAGCATTTT. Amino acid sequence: CAISESRTDTGPQHF.

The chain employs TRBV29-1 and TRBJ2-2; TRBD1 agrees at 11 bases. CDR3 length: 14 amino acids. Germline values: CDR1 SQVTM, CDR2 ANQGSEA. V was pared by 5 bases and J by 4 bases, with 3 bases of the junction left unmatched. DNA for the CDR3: TGCAGCGTTCTAGGACAGGGGGCCACCGGGGAGCTGTTTTTT. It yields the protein CSVLGQGATGELFF.

In DNA form, the CDR3 reads TGCAGTGCACGTAGGACAGGGGAAAATGTAGCTTTCTTT. This translates into CSARRTGENVAFF. This chain uses TRBV20-1 with TRBJ1-1, with 9 bases lining up with TRBD1. The CDR3 length is 13 residues. Germline trimming cut 6 bases from V and 10 bases from J; bases unmatched to any gene: 12. CDR1 and CDR2 from the germline V gene are DFQATT and SNEGSKA (reference sequence).